This T cell receptor beta chain originates from a study of regulatory T cells in long-lasting Graves disease. Study as a whole: The antithyroid drugs taken by newly diagnosed Graves' patients had been used for under 3 months.

Arm-PCR of CDR3 regions and iRepertoire HTBI primers were used to build TCR beta libraries. Source study methods: Identified segments across samples numbered roughly 60 TRBV and approximately 14 TRBJ. TCRdb re-called the multiplex PCR reads through MiXCR, storing one row per CDR3 protein. In this record, the V and J calls reflect TCRdb's handling and not the investigators' own analysis. The data contain about 610,000 distinct CDR3 sequences, about 16% of them singletons. The CDR3 has 14 residues. In germline, CDR1 is LNHDA, CDR2 SQIVND (reference sequence). Trimming pared 2 bases from V and 1 base from J, leaving 5 bases between. Regarding time point: newly diagnosed GD, antithyroid drugs for less than 3 months. Preparation of the TCR library used RNA extracted from PBMCs. EDTA tubes were used for drawing around 8.8 milliliters of peripheral blood. These data were likewise used in another study, on T cells in Graves' hyperthyroidism and ophthalmopathy. That study adds: Stable hyperthyroidism was told apart from ophthalmopathy by a model built on 13 V-J features.

This TCR was sampled from a man aged 18 to 30 with Graves disease. The chain recombines TRBV19 with TRBJ2-2; no clear D. The sample was peripheral blood mononuclear cells (PBMCs), taken at new diagnosis, from a patient treated with antithyroid drugs. The CDR3 region is CASSIMVNTGELFF. CDR3 DNA: TGTGCCAGTAGTATAATGGTGAACACCGGGGAGCTGTTTTTT.